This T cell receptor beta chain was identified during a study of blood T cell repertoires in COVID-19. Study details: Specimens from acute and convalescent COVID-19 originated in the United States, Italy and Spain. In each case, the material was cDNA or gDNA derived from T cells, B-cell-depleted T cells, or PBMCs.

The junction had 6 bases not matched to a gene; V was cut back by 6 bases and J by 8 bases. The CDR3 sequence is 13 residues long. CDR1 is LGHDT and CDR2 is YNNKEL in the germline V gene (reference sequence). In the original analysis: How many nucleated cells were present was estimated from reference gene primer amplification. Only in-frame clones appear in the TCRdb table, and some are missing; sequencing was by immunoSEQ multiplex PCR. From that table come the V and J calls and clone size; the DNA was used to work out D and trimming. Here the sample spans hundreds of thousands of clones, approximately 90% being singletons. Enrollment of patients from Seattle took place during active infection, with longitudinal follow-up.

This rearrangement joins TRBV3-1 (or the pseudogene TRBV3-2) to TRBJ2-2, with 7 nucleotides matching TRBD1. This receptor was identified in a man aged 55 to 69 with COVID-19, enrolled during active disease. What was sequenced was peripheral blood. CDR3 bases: TGTGCCAGCAGGACAGGGCACGGTGGGGAGCTGTTTTTT. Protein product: CASRTGHGGELFF.